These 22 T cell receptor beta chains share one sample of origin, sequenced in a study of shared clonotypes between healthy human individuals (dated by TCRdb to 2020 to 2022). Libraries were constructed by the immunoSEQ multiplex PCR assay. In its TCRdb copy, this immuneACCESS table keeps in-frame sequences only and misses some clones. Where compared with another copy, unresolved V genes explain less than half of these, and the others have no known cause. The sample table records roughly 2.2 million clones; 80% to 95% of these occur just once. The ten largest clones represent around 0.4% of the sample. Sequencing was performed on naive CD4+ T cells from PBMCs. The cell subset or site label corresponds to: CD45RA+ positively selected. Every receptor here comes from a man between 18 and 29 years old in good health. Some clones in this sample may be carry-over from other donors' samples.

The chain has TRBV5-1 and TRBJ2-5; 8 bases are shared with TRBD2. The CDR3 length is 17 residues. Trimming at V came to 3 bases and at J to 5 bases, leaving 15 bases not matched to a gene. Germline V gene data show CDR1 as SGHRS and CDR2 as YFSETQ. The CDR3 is CASSSAPGTSIRETQYF. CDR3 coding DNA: TGCGCCAGCAGCTCCGCCCCCGGGACTAGTATTAGGGAGACCCAGTACTTC.

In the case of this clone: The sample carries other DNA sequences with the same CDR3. CDR3 DNA: TGTGCCAGCAGTTTGACAGGGGTTTACACTGAAGCTTTCTTT. This gives the protein CASSLTGVYTEAFF. This chain links TRBV28 with TRBJ1-1; 8 bases align to TRBD1. Germline CDR1 is MDHEN and CDR2 is SYDVKM. Trimming removed 3 bases from V and 3 bases from J; junction bases left unmatched: 3. This CDR3 is built from 14 residues.

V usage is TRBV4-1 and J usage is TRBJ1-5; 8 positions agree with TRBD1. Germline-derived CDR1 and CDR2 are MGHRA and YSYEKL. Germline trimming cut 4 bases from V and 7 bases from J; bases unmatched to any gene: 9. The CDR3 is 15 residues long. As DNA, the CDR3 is TGCGCCAGCAGCCCGCCGGACAGGGTAAGCCAGCCCCAGCATTTT. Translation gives CASSPPDRVSQPQHF.

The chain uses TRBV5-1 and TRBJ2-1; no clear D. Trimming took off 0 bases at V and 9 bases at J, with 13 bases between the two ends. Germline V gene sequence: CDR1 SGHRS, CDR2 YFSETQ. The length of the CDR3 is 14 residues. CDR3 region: CASSLELPLGEQFF. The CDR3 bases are TGCGCCAGCAGCTTGGAACTTCCCCTGGGTGAGCAGTTCTTC.

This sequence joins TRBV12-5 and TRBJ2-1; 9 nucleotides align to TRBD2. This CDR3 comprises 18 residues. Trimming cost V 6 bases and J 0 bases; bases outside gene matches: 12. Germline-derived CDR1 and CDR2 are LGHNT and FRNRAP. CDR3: CASGKTLTSGSSYNEQFF. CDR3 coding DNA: TGTGCTAGTGGCAAAACACTGACTAGCGGCAGCTCCTACAATGAGCAGTTCTTC.

For the CDR3, the DNA is TGCGCCAGCAGCCCGTACAGGGAAGAGACCCAGTACTTC. The encoded protein is CASSPYREETQYF. The V gene is TRBV5-1, the J gene TRBJ2-5, with D possibly being TRBD1 (6 bases). Between the trimmed V and J ends, which lost 4 bases and 3 bases, there was a span of 10 bases. The CDR3 runs 13 residues. Per germline, CDR1 SGHRS and CDR2 YFSETQ.

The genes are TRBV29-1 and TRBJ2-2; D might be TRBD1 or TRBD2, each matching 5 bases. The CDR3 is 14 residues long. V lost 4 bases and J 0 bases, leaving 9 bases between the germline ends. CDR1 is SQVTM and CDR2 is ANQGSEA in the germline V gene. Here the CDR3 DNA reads TGCAGCGTTGCTTTGGGGGCGAACACCGGGGAGCTGTTTTTT. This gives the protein CSVALGANTGELFF.

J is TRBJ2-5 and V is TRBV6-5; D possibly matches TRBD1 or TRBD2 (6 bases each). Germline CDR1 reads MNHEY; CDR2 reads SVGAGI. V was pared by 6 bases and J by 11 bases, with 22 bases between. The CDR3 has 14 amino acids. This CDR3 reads CASSSPRGAAVQYF. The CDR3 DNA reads TGTGCCAGCAGCTCACCAAGGGGGGCCGCTGTACAGTACTTC.

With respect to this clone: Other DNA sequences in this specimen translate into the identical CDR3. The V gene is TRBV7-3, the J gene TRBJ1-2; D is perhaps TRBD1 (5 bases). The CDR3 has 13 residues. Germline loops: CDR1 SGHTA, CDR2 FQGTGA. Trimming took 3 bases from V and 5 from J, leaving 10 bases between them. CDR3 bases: TGTGCCAGCAGCTTGGGGCAGTCTTATGGCTACACCTTC. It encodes CASSLGQSYGYTF.

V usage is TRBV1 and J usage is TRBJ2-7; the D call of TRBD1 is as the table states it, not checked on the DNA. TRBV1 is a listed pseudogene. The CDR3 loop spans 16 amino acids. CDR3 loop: CTSSQVVQIRTYEQYF. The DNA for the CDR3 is TGCACCAGCAGCCAAGTTGTACAGATTCGTACCTACGAGCAGTACTTC.

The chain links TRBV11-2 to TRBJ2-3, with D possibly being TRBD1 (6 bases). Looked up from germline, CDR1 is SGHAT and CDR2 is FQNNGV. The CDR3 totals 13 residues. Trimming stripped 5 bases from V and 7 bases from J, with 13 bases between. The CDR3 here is CASSPGTRNTQYF. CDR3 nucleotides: TGTGCCAGCAGCCCCGGGACACGCAATACGCAGTATTTT.

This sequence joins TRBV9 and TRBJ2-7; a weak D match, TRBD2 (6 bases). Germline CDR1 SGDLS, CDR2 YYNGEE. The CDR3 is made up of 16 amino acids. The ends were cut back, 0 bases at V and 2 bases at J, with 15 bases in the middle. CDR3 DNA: TGTGCCAGCAGCGTAGCTACGGGAGTTAACCCCTACGAGCAGTACTTC. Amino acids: CASSVATGVNPYEQYF. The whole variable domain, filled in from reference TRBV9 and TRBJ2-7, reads DSGVTQTPKHLITATGQRVTLRCSPRSGDLSVYWYQQSLDQGLQFLIQYYNGEERAKGNILERFSAQQFPDLHSELNLSSLELGDSALYFCASSVATGVNPYEQYFGPGTRLTVT.

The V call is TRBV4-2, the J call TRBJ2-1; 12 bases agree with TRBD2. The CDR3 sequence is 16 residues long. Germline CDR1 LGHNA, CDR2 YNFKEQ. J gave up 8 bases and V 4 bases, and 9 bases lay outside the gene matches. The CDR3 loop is CASSPGLAGSVDEQFF. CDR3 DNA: TGTGCCAGCAGCCCGGGACTAGCGGGTTCGGTGGATGAGCAGTTCTTC.

In nucleotides, the CDR3 is TGTGCCAGCAGTTTGCTCGCAGGGTTAAACGAGCAGTACTTC. Protein product: CASSLLAGLNEQYF. The chain carries TRBV28 and TRBJ2-5, with a possible D match to TRBD1 (5 bases). The DNA matches TRBJ2-7 better at its end, which makes the J call doubtful. This CDR3 is built from 14 residues. CDR1 MDHEN and CDR2 SYDVKM come from the germline V gene.

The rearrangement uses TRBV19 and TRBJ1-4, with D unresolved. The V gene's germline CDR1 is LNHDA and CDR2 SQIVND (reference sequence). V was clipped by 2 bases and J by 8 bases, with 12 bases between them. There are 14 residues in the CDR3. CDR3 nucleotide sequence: TGTGCCAGTAGTATACAGAAGCTAGGAGAAAAACTGTTTTTT. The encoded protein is CASSIQKLGEKLFF. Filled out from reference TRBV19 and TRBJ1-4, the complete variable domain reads DGGITQSPKYLFRKEGQNVTLSCEQNLNHDAMYWYRQDPGQGLRLIYYSQIVNDFQKGDIAEGYSVSREKKESFPLTVTSAQKNPTAFYLCASSIQKLGEKLFFGSGTQLSVL.

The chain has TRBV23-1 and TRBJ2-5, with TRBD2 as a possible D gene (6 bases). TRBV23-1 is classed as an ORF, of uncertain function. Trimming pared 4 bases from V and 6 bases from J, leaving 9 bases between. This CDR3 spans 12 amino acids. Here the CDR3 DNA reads TGCGCCAGCAGTCGCGGAGGGAAGACCCAGTACTTC. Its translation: CASSRGGKTQYF.

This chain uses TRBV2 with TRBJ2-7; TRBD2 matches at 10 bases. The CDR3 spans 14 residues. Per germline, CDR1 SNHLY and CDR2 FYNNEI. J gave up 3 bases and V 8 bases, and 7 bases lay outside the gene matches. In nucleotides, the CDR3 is TGTGCCAGCCATGAGCGGGAGGGCCTCTACGAGCAGTACTTC. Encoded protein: CASHEREGLYEQYF.

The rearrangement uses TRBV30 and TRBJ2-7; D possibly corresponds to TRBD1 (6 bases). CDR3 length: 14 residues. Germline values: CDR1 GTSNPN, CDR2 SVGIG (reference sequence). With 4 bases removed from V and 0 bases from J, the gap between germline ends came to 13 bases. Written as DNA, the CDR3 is TGTGCCTGGAATACGGACAGTGTCTCCTACGAGCAGTACTTC. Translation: CAWNTDSVSYEQYF. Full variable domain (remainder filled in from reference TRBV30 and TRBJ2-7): SQTIHQWPATLVQPVGSPLSLECTVEGTSNPNLYWYRQAAGRGLQLLFYSVGIGQISSEVPQNLSASRPQDRQFILSSKKLLLSDSGFYLCAWNTDSVSYEQYFGPGTRLTVT.

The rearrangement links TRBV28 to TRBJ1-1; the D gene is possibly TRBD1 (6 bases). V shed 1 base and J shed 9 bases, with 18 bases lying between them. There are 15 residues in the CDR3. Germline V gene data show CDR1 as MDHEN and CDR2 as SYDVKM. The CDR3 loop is CASSLYKITGNQAFF. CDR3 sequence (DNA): TGTGCCAGCAGTTTATACAAGATAACAGGGAATCAAGCTTTCTTT.

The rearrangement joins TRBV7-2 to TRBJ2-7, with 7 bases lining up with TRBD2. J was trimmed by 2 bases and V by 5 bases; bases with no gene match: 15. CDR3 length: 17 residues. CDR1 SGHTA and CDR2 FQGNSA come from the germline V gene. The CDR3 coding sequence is TGTGCCAGCAGCCAACCCAGGACTAGGGGTTTAACCTACGAGCAGTACTTC. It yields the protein CASSQPRTRGLTYEQYF.

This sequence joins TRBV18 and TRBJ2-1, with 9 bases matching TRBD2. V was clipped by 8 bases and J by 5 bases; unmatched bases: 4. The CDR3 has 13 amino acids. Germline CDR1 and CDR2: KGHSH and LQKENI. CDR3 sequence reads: CASTSGFDNEQFF. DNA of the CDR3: TGTGCCAGCACTAGCGGGTTTGACAATGAGCAGTTCTTC. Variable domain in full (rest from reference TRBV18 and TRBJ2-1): NAGVMQNPRHLVRRRGQEARLRCSPMKGHSHVYWYRQLPEEGLKFMVYLQKENIIDESGMPKERFSAEFPKEGPSILRIQQVVRGDSAAYFCASTSGFDNEQFFGPGTRLTVL.

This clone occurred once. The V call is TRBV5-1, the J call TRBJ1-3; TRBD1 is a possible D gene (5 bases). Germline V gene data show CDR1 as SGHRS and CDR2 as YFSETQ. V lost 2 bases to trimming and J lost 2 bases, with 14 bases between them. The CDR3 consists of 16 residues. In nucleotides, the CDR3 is TGCGCCAGCAGCTTCATTGGGGCAGAAGCTGGAAACACCATATATTTT. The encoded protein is CASSFIGAEAGNTIYF.